Each of the 7 T cell receptor beta chains below was sequenced from the same sample in a study of chemoradiotherapy in HPV16-positive cancers (dated by TCRdb to 2022 to 2024). The method behind the library was the immunoSEQ multiplex PCR assay. The table comes from immuneACCESS by way of TCRdb, which keeps in-frame sequences with V and J called. Part of the clones is missing from these tables; in studies checked, under half for an unresolved V gene and the rest for unknown reasons. Recorded for this sample are about 67,000 clones; about nine tenths of them occurred a single time. The ten largest clones add up to over 4% of the sample. Sequenced here: blood, sampled from a patient who underwent chemoradiotherapy. These receptors were taken from a human donor with HPV-associated anogenital cancer.

This chain links TRBV9 with TRBJ2-6; D is undetermined. This CDR3 is built from 16 residues. V lost 4 bases and J 0 bases, leaving 11 bases between the germline ends. Germline V gene data show CDR1 as SGDLS and CDR2 as YYNGEE. CDR3 loop: CASSSDRSSGANVLTF. In DNA, the CDR3 is TGTGCCAGCAGCTCGGACCGGAGCTCTGGGGCCAACGTCCTGACTTTC. Full variable domain (rest looked up from reference TRBV9 and TRBJ2-6): DSGVTQTPKHLITATGQRVTLRCSPRSGDLSVYWYQQSLDQGLQFLIQYYNGEERAKGNILERFSAQQFPDLHSELNLSSLELGDSALYFCASSSDRSSGANVLTFGAGSRLTVL.

The V call is TRBV5-1, the J call TRBJ1-3; maybe TRBD1 (5 bases). Looked up from germline, CDR1 is SGHRS and CDR2 is YFSETQ. CDR3 length equals 14 residues. The V gene lost 3 bases and the J gene lost 3 bases, with 10 bases spanning the gap. The CDR3 protein is CASSSGPGGNTIYF. CDR3 in DNA: TGCGCCAGCAGCTCGGGACCGGGTGGAAACACCATATATTTT.

The chain has TRBV21-1 and TRBJ1-5. TRBV21-1 is a documented pseudogene. The CDR3 runs to 14 residues. The CDR3 protein is CASRKTGGYQPQHF. CDR3 in DNA: TGTGCCAGCAGAAAAACGGGGGGGTATCAGCCCCAGCATTTT.

The rearrangement uses TRBV4-1 and TRBJ2-1; no definite D call. The V end lost 4 bases, the J end lost 8 bases, and 15 bases lay between the germline ends. Germline assignment: CDR1 MGHRA and CDR2 YSYEKL. The CDR3 covers 14 residues. In DNA form, the CDR3 reads TGCGCCAGCAGCCCGGTCGTGGGGTACGATGAGCAGTTCTTC. Its translation is CASSPVVGYDEQFF.

J is TRBJ1-2 and V is TRBV5-5, with D perhaps matching TRBD1 (6 bases). CDR3 length: 14 amino acids. Trimming shortened V by 1 base and J by 6 bases, and 13 bases separated the two germline ends. Germline V lookup: CDR1 SGHKS, CDR2 YYEKEE (reference sequence). The DNA of the CDR3 is TGTGCCAGCAGCTTGTGGGCAGGGGAAGATGGCTACACCTTC. This encodes CASSLWAGEDGYTF.

This chain joins TRBV27 and TRBJ1-5; 8 bases match TRBD1. There are 15 residues in the CDR3. J was trimmed by 1 base and V by 6 bases; bases with no gene match: 5. The germline V gene encodes CDR1 MNHEY and CDR2 SMNVEV (reference sequence). CDR3: CASRDRGLSNQPQHF. DNA for the CDR3: TGTGCCAGCAGAGACAGGGGACTAAGCAATCAGCCCCAGCATTTT.

The chain links TRBV10-1 to TRBJ2-7; D is ambiguous. This CDR3 is 11 amino acids long. Trimming cost V 5 bases and J 2 bases, with 4 bases left between them. CDR1 and CDR2 from the germline V gene are WNHNN and SYGVQD (reference sequence). The CDR3 spells CASSLAYEQYF. The CDR3 coding sequence is TGCGCCAGCAGTTTAGCCTACGAGCAGTACTTC.